Below are 15 T cell receptor beta chains sequenced from a single sample in a study of T cell repertoires in cytomegalovirus infection. These receptors' antigens are unknown. TCRdb reprocessed the reads via MiXCR and lists one record per CDR3 protein. The top ten hold 13% of the sample, which has 700,000 to 900,000 distinct CDR3 sequences, 25% to 35% seen once. The input for sequencing was cultured CD8+ T cells from PBMCs, taken from culture after CMV antigen stimulation. These receptors originate from a human donor in good health (CMV status not recorded). Some clones in this sample may be carry-over from other donors' samples.

The chain has TRBV27 and TRBJ2-7; D might be TRBD1 or TRBD2, each matching 5 bases. The CDR3 spans 15 residues. Germline V CDR1 and CDR2: MNHEY, SMNVEV (reference sequence). V was pared by 3 bases and J by 3 bases, with 15 bases between. The CDR3 DNA is TGTGCCAGCAGTTTTTCCGGGGACCGTTACTACGAGCAGTACTTC. Amino acids: CASSFSGDRYYEQYF.

This clonotype was seen more than once but under ten times. The V and J genes are TRBV7-2 and TRBJ2-1, with TRBD2 matching over 9 bases. Germline assignment: CDR1 SGHTA and CDR2 FQGNSA. V was pared by 2 bases and J by 6 bases, with 8 bases of the junction left unmatched. The CDR3 loop spans 16 amino acids. The CDR3 is CASSLRSGGPVNEQFF. CDR3 in DNA: TGTGCCAGCAGCTTACGGAGCGGGGGGCCTGTCAATGAGCAGTTCTTC.

A remark on this clonotype: One end of the junction is discordant with germline, which a read error may explain. This chain connects TRBV7-6 to TRBJ2-3; 9 nucleotides match TRBD1. CDR3 length: 15 residues. Germline assignment: CDR1 SGHVS and CDR2 FNYEAQ. In DNA form, the CDR3 reads TGTGTCAGCAGCGCTAGGACAGGGGGCACAGATACGCAGTATTTT. It is translated as CVSSARTGGTDTQYF. Using reference TRBV7-6 and TRBJ2-3 for the parts outside the CDR3, the full variable domain is GAGVSQSPRYKVTKRGQDVALRCDPISGHVSLYWYRQALGQGPEFLTYFNYEAQQDKSGLPNDRFSAERPEGSISTLTIQRTEQRDSAMYRCVSSARTGGTDTQYFGPGTRLTVL.

This clonotype showed up just a few times. The V call is TRBV15, the J call TRBJ2-6; D gene uncertain. The CDR3 contains 16 residues. Trimming removed 5 bases at V and 0 bases at J, with 11 bases between. Germline lookup yields CDR1 LNHNV and CDR2 YYDKDF (reference sequence). The CDR3: CATSDTVFSGANVLTF. CDR3 nucleotide sequence: TGTGCCACCAGCGACACAGTCTTCTCTGGGGCCAACGTCCTGACTTTC.

The chain combines TRBV5-5 with TRBJ2-1, with D hard to call. V lost 4 bases and J 6 bases, leaving 11 bases between the germline ends. The germline V gene encodes CDR1 SGHKS and CDR2 YYEKEE (reference sequence). The CDR3 consists of 13 residues. The CDR3 DNA follows: TGTGCCAGCAGCCTCGATGTCGCCAATGAGCAGTTCTTC. Amino acids: CASSLDVANEQFF.

This clonotype was counted only a few times. CDR3 in amino acids: CASSQEVGENTEAFF. Here the CDR3 DNA reads TGCGCCAGCAGCCAAGAGGTGGGGGAGAACACTGAAGCTTTCTTT. The V and J genes are TRBV4-1 and TRBJ1-1; a possible D gene is TRBD1 (5 bases). CDR3 length: 15 amino acids. Per the germline V gene, CDR1 is MGHRA and CDR2 is YSYEKL. Trimming cost V 0 bases and J 1 base, with 9 bases left between them.

This clonotype has just a few counts. V is TRBV29-1 and J is TRBJ1-1, with D possibly TRBD1 on 5 matching bases. This CDR3 region has 13 residues. In germline, CDR1 is SQVTM, CDR2 ANQGSEA. Between the trimmed V and J ends, which lost 6 bases and 5 bases, there was a span of 16 bases. DNA for the CDR3: TGCAGCGTCTCTCCGGGGGGAAGGACTGAAGCTTTCTTT. Residues: CSVSPGGRTEAFF.

This clonotype was detected many times. The J gene is TRBJ2-3, the V gene TRBV7-9; tentative D call: TRBD1 (5 bases). V was clipped by 1 base and J by 5 bases, with 10 bases between them. CDR3 length: 14 amino acids. CDR1 and CDR2 (germline): SEHNR, FQNEAQ (reference sequence). The CDR3 sequence: CASSLGQGQDTQYF. For the CDR3, the DNA is TGTGCCAGCAGCTTAGGGCAGGGCCAAGATACGCAGTATTTT.

V is TRBV20-1 and J is TRBJ1-5, with a tentative D call TRBD1 (5 bases). The germline gives CDR1 DFQATT, CDR2 SNEGSKA (reference sequence). Trimming cost V 3 bases and J 0 bases, with 15 bases left between them. CDR3 length equals 16 residues. CDR3 coding DNA: TGCAGTGCTAGGTCCTGGGCAGGGTATAGCAATCAGCCCCAGCATTTT. This translates into CSARSWAGYSNQPQHF.

The table lists this clonotype with a few counts. The chain is built from TRBV7-6 and TRBJ2-2; no clear D. The germline gives CDR1 SGHVS, CDR2 FNYEAQ. V was pared by 11 bases and J by 7 bases, with 8 bases between. The CDR3 has 10 amino acids. The CDR3 region has the DNA TGTGCCGGAGCCGGCGGGGAGCTGTTTTTT. Translated, it gives CAGAGGELFF.

The J gene is TRBJ2-5, the V gene TRBV27; no reliable D call. With 0 bases removed from V and 3 bases from J, the gap between germline ends came to 5 bases. The germline gives CDR1 MNHEY, CDR2 SMNVEV (reference sequence). The CDR3 runs to 13 residues. CDR3 nucleotide sequence: TGTGCCAGCAGTTTATCGTTTGAAGAGACCCAGTACTTC. The encoded protein is CASSLSFEETQYF.

This clonotype has at least ten counts. This sequence joins TRBV4-1 and TRBJ2-5; D tentatively reads TRBD1 or TRBD2 (5 bases each). V was trimmed by 0 bases and J by 0 bases, leaving 8 bases between them. Germline CDR1 reads MGHRA; CDR2 reads YSYEKL. The CDR3 contains 15 residues. CDR3 residues: CASSQDPGHQETQYF. The CDR3 coding sequence is TGCGCCAGCAGCCAAGACCCGGGACACCAAGAGACCCAGTACTTC.

This rearrangement joins TRBV27 to TRBJ1-3; D gene uncertain. Trimming removed 4 bases from V and 0 bases from J, with 16 bases in between. The CDR3 sequence is 17 residues long. The germline gives CDR1 MNHEY, CDR2 SMNVEV (reference sequence). The CDR3 DNA reads TGTGCCAGCAGTTCCCTCCCCCCAGCGATCTCTGGAAACACCATATATTTT. Its translation: CASSSLPPAISGNTIYF.

This sequence joins TRBV7-6 and TRBJ2-1, with 10 bases aligning to TRBD1. Germline V gene lookup returns CDR1 SGHVS and CDR2 FNYEAQ. V lost 6 bases and J lost 6; bases outside the gene matches: 8. The CDR3 loop spans 15 amino acids. The CDR3 here is CASRNDRGPGNEQFF. The CDR3 DNA reads as TGTGCCAGCAGAAACGACAGGGGGCCCGGCAATGAGCAGTTCTTC.

The gene calls are TRBV5-6 and TRBJ2-1; TRBD1 matches 7 bases. Germline V gene sequence: CDR1 SGHDT, CDR2 YYEEEE. This CDR3 has 15 residues. Unmatched junction bases numbered 11, after V lost 5 bases and J lost 6 bases. CDR3 in DNA: TGTGCCAGCAGAATAGGACAGGAGTTGGGCAATGAGCAGTTCTTC. Protein product: CASRIGQELGNEQFF.